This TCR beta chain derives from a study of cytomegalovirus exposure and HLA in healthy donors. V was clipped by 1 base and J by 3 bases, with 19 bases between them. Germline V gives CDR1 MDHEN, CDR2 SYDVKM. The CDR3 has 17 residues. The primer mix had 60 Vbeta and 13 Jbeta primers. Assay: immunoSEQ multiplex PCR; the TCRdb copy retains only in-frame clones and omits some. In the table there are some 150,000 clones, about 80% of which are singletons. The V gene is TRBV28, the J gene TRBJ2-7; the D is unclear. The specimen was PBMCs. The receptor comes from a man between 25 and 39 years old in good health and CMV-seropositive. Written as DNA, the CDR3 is TGTGCCAGCAGTTTATCCCAAATTTTGAGATTCGACTACGAGCAGTACTTC. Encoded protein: CASSLSQILRFDYEQYF.